Shown below are 14 T cell receptor beta chains from a single sample sequenced in a study of cytomegalovirus exposure and HLA in healthy donors. 13 Jbeta primers and 60 Vbeta primers were used for the PCR. Some clones are missing from TCRdb's copy, which holds only in-frame ones; the method was immunoSEQ multiplex PCR. The sample shows around 150,000 clones, roughly 89% of them seen only once. Sequences were obtained from PBMCs. These TCRs come from a woman aged 25 to 45 in good health and CMV-seronegative.

The J gene is TRBJ2-7, the V gene TRBV6-6; TRBD2 matches at 8 bases. Looked up from germline, CDR1 is MNHNY and CDR2 is SVGAGI (reference sequence). With V trimmed by 2 bases and J by 2 bases, 8 bases remained unmatched. This CDR3 has 16 residues. The CDR3 reads CASSYRHRAGAYEQYF. In nucleotides, the CDR3 is TGTGCCAGCAGTTACCGCCACAGAGCGGGGGCCTACGAGCAGTACTTC.

V is TRBV30 and J is TRBJ2-6; the D gene is possibly TRBD1 (5 bases). The CDR3 length is 14 residues. Germline V lookup: CDR1 GTSNPN, CDR2 SVGIG (reference sequence). V was pared by 0 bases and J by 4 bases, with 7 bases between. Written as DNA, the CDR3 is TGTGCCTGGAGTGTAGGGGCCGGGGCCAACGTCCTGACTTTC. It yields the protein CAWSVGAGANVLTF.

The rearrangement joins TRBV2 to TRBJ1-2, with 8 bases that match TRBD1. Germline V gives CDR1 SNHLY, CDR2 FYNNEI. This CDR3 has 13 amino acids. The ends lost 11 bases at V and 5 bases at J; junction bases unmatched: 10. The CDR3 bases are TGTGCCGGGTTTAGCGGACAGGGTTATGGCTACACCTTC. It encodes CAGFSGQGYGYTF.

The rearrangement uses TRBV9 and TRBJ2-7, with a tentative D call TRBD1 (6 bases). From germline, CDR1 is SGDLS and CDR2 YYNGEE. The CDR3 covers 15 residues. V gave up 1 base and J gave up 3 bases, with 14 bases separating them. The CDR3 DNA sequence: TGTGCCAGCAGCGTAACCCCGGCAGGGGTCTACGAGCAGTACTTC. Encoded protein: CASSVTPAGVYEQYF.

This sequence joins TRBV7-9 and TRBJ1-4, with D possibly being TRBD1 (6 bases). CDR3 length equals 15 residues. Per germline, CDR1 SEHNR and CDR2 FQNEAQ (reference sequence). Trimming took off 8 bases at V and 0 bases at J, with 13 bases between the two ends. This CDR3 reads CASHGGGATNEKLFF. CDR3 nucleotide sequence: TGTGCCAGCCATGGAGGGGGGGCAACTAATGAAAAACTGTTTTTT. Drawing the rest from reference TRBV7-9 and TRBJ1-4, the complete variable domain is DTGVSQNPRHKITKRGQNVTFRCDPISEHNRLYWYRQTLGQGPEFLTYFQNEAQLEKSRLLSDRFSAERPKGSFSTLEIQRTEQGDSAMYLCASHGGGATNEKLFFGSGTQLSVL.

This clone was observed a single time. The chain employs TRBV10-3 and TRBJ1-6, with TRBD1 matching 9 bases. This CDR3 contains 14 residues. With V trimmed by 7 bases and J by 6 bases, 4 bases remained unmatched. Per the germline V gene, CDR1 is ENHRY and CDR2 is SYGVKD. The CDR3 region is CAITKDRGNSPLHF. CDR3 sequence (DNA): TGTGCCATCACCAAGGACAGGGGTAATTCACCCCTCCACTTT.

This clone came up a few times. CDR3 amino acids: CASSHTGERNSPLHF. CDR3 bases: TGCGCCAGCAGCCATACAGGGGAGAGAAATTCACCCCTCCACTTT. The chain employs TRBV4-3 and TRBJ1-6; 7 bases agree with TRBD1. CDR3 length: 15 amino acids. The V and J ends lost 3 bases and 7 bases, in that order; junction bases with no gene match: 6. Germline V lookup: CDR1 LGHNA, CDR2 YSLEER.

The chain couples TRBV27 to TRBJ2-5; the match to TRBD2 covers 13 bases. CDR1 is MNHEY, CDR2 SMNVEV, per germline (reference sequence). V lost 4 bases to trimming and J lost 4 bases; unmatched junction nucleotides: 6. This CDR3 contains 16 residues. CDR3 in amino acids: CASSSTSGGARETQYF. The CDR3, as DNA: TGTGCCAGCAGTTCAACTAGCGGGGGGGCTCGAGAGACCCAGTACTTC.

This chain links TRBV28 with TRBJ1-1, with TRBD1 matching 7 bases. The germline V gene encodes CDR1 MDHEN and CDR2 SYDVKM. This CDR3 has 13 residues. V lost 10 bases to trimming and J lost 1 base; unmatched junction nucleotides: 6. The CDR3 DNA follows: TGTGCCACCCTGGGACAGCAGAACACTGAAGCTTTCTTT. Its protein product is CATLGQQNTEAFF. Full variable domain (outside the CDR3, taken from reference TRBV28 and TRBJ1-1): DVKVTQSSRYLVKRTGEKVFLECVQDMDHENMFWYRQDPGLGLRLIYFSYDVKMKEKGDIPEGYSVSREKKERFSLILESASTNQTSMYLCATLGQQNTEAFFGQGTRLTVV.

The rearrangement joins TRBV5-8 to TRBJ2-5; 7 bases align to TRBD1. This CDR3 comprises 14 residues. Per germline, CDR1 SGHTS and CDR2 YDEGEE. The V segment lost 4 bases and the J segment 5 bases; nucleotides outside the gene matches: 8. The CDR3 coding sequence is TGTGCCAGCAGCCCGGGACAGCCGGGGGAGACCCAGTACTTC. Translated, it gives CASSPGQPGETQYF. Full variable domain (rest looked up from reference TRBV5-8 and TRBJ2-5): EAGVTQSPTHLIKTRGQQATLRCSPISGHTSVYWYQQALGLGLQFLLWYDEGEERNRGNFPPRFSGRQFPNYSSELNVNALELEDSALYLCASSPGQPGETQYFGPGTRLLVL.

The chain uses TRBV2 and TRBJ2-1; TRBD2 is a possible D gene (5 bases). V lost 7 bases and J lost 3, with 13 bases in between. The CDR3 sequence is 14 residues long. Germline CDR1 is SNHLY and CDR2 is FYNNEI. CDR3 amino acids: CASKTTNNYNEQFF. The DNA for the CDR3 is TGTGCCAGCAAGACTACAAACAACTACAATGAGCAGTTCTTC.

The V gene is TRBV4-3, the J gene TRBJ2-2; D is unresolved. The CDR3 runs to 15 residues. Germline values: CDR1 LGHNA, CDR2 YSLEER. V was cut by 4 bases and J by 8 bases, with 17 bases left in between. The CDR3 is CASSRMMTGTGELFF. CDR3 in DNA: TGCGCCAGCAGCCGGATGATGACTGGTACGGGGGAGCTGTTTTTT.

This CDR3 is CASSLRGTSGRVQETQYF. DNA for the CDR3: TGTGCCAGCAGCTTAAGAGGGACTAGCGGGAGAGTCCAAGAGACCCAGTACTTC. This chain connects TRBV7-9 to TRBJ2-5, with 14 bases identical to TRBD2. Germline values: CDR1 SEHNR, CDR2 FQNEAQ (reference sequence). The trim removed 2 bases at V and 1 base at J, leaving 6 bases unmatched. CDR3 length: 18 amino acids.

This clone was found a few times. The rearrangement joins TRBV6-6 to TRBJ1-5; 7 positions agree with TRBD1. Trimming removed 7 bases from V and 0 bases from J; junction bases left unmatched: 6. Germline V gives CDR1 MNHNY, CDR2 SVGAGI (reference sequence). This CDR3 is 15 amino acids long. The CDR3 DNA sequence: TGTGCCAGCAATACAGGGGAGTATAGCAATCAGCCCCAGCATTTT. This codes for CASNTGEYSNQPQHF.